These 26 T cell receptor beta chains came from one sample sequenced in a study of cytomegalovirus exposure and HLA in healthy donors. Vbeta (60) and Jbeta (13) primers were used in the PCR. Here immunoSEQ multiplex PCR was the method, and the copy in TCRdb shows in-frame clones only, minus some. The repertoire has 110,000 to 150,000 clones, 80% of them found once; the top ten carry about 4.4%. Sequences were obtained from PBMCs. The receptor source for this set is a middle-aged man in good health and CMV-seronegative.

There are a few counts of this clone. V is TRBV18 and J is TRBJ2-2; D gene ambiguous. The germline V and J ends were trimmed by 2 bases and 6 bases, with 7 bases remaining between them. Germline CDR1 reads KGHSH; CDR2 reads LQKENI. The CDR3 is made up of 13 amino acids. CDR3 coding DNA: TGTGCCAGCTCACCAGCGGCCGCCGGGGAGCTGTTTTTT. Encoded protein: CASSPAAAGELFF. Using reference TRBV18 and TRBJ2-2 for the parts outside the CDR3, the full variable domain is NAGVMQNPRHLVRRRGQEARLRCSPMKGHSHVYWYRQLPEEGLKFMVYLQKENIIDESGMPKERFSAEFPKEGPSILRIQQVVRGDSAAYFCASSPAAAGELFFGEGSRLTVL.

The V call is TRBV27, the J call TRBJ1-2; D unresolved. The length of the CDR3 is 13 residues. Trimming took off 3 bases at V and 0 bases at J, with 5 bases between the two ends. Per the germline V gene, CDR1 is MNHEY and CDR2 is SMNVEV (reference sequence). CDR3 protein: CASSFGTNYGYTF. As DNA, the CDR3 is TGTGCCAGCAGTTTCGGGACTAACTATGGCTACACCTTC.

This sequence joins TRBV7-9 and TRBJ2-7; 8 positions match TRBD1. The CDR3 contains 13 residues. CDR1 is SEHNR, CDR2 FQNEAQ, per germline (reference sequence). With V trimmed by 1 base and J by 6 bases, 2 bases remained unmatched. The CDR3 is CASSLGTGIEQYF. The CDR3 region has the DNA TGTGCCAGCAGCTTAGGGACAGGGATCGAGCAGTACTTC.

The chain carries TRBV7-2 and TRBJ1-2; 11 bases fit TRBD1. Per the germline V gene, CDR1 is SGHTA and CDR2 is FQGNSA. There are 17 residues in the CDR3. Trimming removed 0 bases from V and 4 bases from J; junction bases left unmatched: 7. The DNA of the CDR3 is TGTGCCAGCAGCTTAGCTACGGGACAGGGGGGCGGCTATGGCTACACCTTC. Its protein is CASSLATGQGGGYGYTF. Combining the CDR3 with reference TRBV7-2 and TRBJ1-2 gives the whole variable domain GAGVSQSPSNKVTEKGKDVELRCDPISGHTALYWYRQSLGQGLEFLIYFQGNSAPDKSGLPSDRFSAERTGGSVSTLTIQRTQQEDSAVYLCASSLATGQGGGYGYTFGSGTRLTVV.

A note on this clone: The sample holds other DNA sequences that translate to the same CDR3. The chain has TRBV7-9 and TRBJ1-1; D uncertain. Trimming removed 5 bases at V and 2 bases at J, with 6 bases between. Germline loops: CDR1 SEHNR, CDR2 FQNEAQ (reference sequence). This CDR3 is 12 amino acids long. Here the CDR3 DNA reads TGTGCCAGCAGCCGTACTAACACTGAAGCTTTCTTT. Its translation: CASSRTNTEAFF. Complete variable domain (other parts from reference TRBV7-9 and TRBJ1-1): DTGVSQNPRHKITKRGQNVTFRCDPISEHNRLYWYRQTLGQGPEFLTYFQNEAQLEKSRLLSDRFSAERPKGSFSTLEIQRTEQGDSAMYLCASSRTNTEAFFGQGTRLTVV.

The V and J genes are TRBV5-6 and TRBJ1-3; D is unclear. V dropped 0 bases and J dropped 3 bases, with 10 bases sitting between them. This CDR3 is built from 15 residues. From germline, CDR1 is SGHDT and CDR2 YYEEEE. CDR3 in DNA: TGTGCCAGCAGCTTGGCTCCAGGCAGTGGAAACACCATATATTTT. Amino acid sequence: CASSLAPGSGNTIYF.

This clone was found a few times. The V and J genes are TRBV5-8 and TRBJ2-6; 10 bases line up with TRBD1. Germline loops: CDR1 SGHTS, CDR2 YDEGEE. V dropped 3 bases and J dropped 0; count of bases not matched to a gene: 9. The CDR3 extends over 19 amino acids. CDR3 sequence reads: CASSYWTGGRFSGANVLTF. The CDR3 DNA is TGTGCCAGCAGCTATTGGACAGGGGGACGTTTCTCTGGGGCCAACGTCCTGACTTTC.

The gene calls are TRBV5-6 and TRBJ2-3; maybe TRBD1 (5 bases). The CDR3 covers 13 residues. V was cut by 5 bases and J by 2 bases, with 9 bases left in between. Germline lookup yields CDR1 SGHDT and CDR2 YYEEEE. The chain's CDR3 is CASSTDTTDTQYF. CDR3 nucleotide sequence: TGTGCCAGCAGTACGGACACCACAGATACGCAGTATTTT. The whole variable domain, filled in from reference TRBV5-6 and TRBJ2-3, reads DAGVTQSPTHLIKTRGQQVTLRCSPKSGHDTVSWYQQALGQGPQFIFQYYEEEERQRGNFPDRFSGHQFPNYSSELNVNALLLGDSALYLCASSTDTTDTQYFGPGTRLTVL.

The chain combines TRBV19 with TRBJ2-5; D is perhaps TRBD2 (7 bases). The CDR3 sequence is 14 residues long. CDR1 and CDR2 (germline): LNHDA, SQIVND (reference sequence). The germline V and J ends were trimmed by 9 bases and 5 bases, with 19 bases remaining between them. CDR3 sequence (DNA): TGTGCCAGCACCCCCGGACTAGGGGGTGAGACCCAGTACTTC. It translates to CASTPGLGGETQYF. Full variable domain (outside the CDR3, taken from reference TRBV19 and TRBJ2-5): DGGITQSPKYLFRKEGQNVTLSCEQNLNHDAMYWYRQDPGQGLRLIYYSQIVNDFQKGDIAEGYSVSREKKESFPLTVTSAQKNPTAFYLCASTPGLGGETQYFGPGTRLLVL.

The rearrangement links TRBV5-6 to TRBJ1-1; no firm D call. The germline CDR1 and CDR2 sequences are SGHDT and YYEEEE. CDR3 size: 11 residues. Trimming took off 2 bases at V and 7 bases at J, with 6 bases between the two ends. The CDR3 spells CASSFGVEAFF. CDR3 nucleotide sequence: TGTGCCAGCAGCTTTGGAGTTGAAGCTTTCTTT.

The chain links TRBV7-9 to TRBJ1-1; 9 positions match TRBD1. The CDR3 runs to 15 residues. Germline V lookup: CDR1 SEHNR, CDR2 FQNEAQ (reference sequence). V lost 5 bases and J lost 1; bases outside the gene matches: 5. DNA for the CDR3: TGTGCCAGCAGCCCCCCGGGACAGGGGAACACTGAAGCTTTCTTT. Encoded protein: CASSPPGQGNTEAFF.

J is TRBJ2-3 and V is TRBV7-2, with 16 positions matching TRBD2. The CDR3 consists of 19 residues. CDR1 is SGHTA and CDR2 is FQGNSA in the germline V gene. The ends lost 5 bases at V and 3 bases at J; junction bases unmatched: 11. CDR3 amino acids: CASSPPGLAGGRWTDTQYF. CDR3 DNA sequence: TGTGCCAGCAGCCCGCCGGGACTAGCGGGGGGGCGATGGACAGATACGCAGTATTTT.

This rearrangement joins TRBV27 to TRBJ1-2; D gene unclear. Germline V gives CDR1 MNHEY, CDR2 SMNVEV (reference sequence). The germline V and J ends were trimmed by 0 bases and 2 bases, with 13 bases remaining between them. The CDR3 sequence is 16 residues long. CDR3 nucleotides: TGTGCCAGCAGTTTATCTTATCGGATAGCAAACTATGGCTACACCTTC. Translation gives CASSLSYRIANYGYTF.

The chain is built from TRBV5-1 and TRBJ1-4; tentative D call: TRBD1 (6 bases). V lost 1 base to trimming and J lost 5 bases, with 9 bases between them. The CDR3 totals 14 residues. From germline, CDR1 is SGHRS and CDR2 YFSETQ. The CDR3, as DNA: TGCGCCAGCAGCTTGTCAGGGGTGAATGAAAAACTGTTTTTT. It encodes CASSLSGVNEKLFF.

J is TRBJ2-5 and V is TRBV27; the D gene is possibly TRBD2 (6 bases). CDR1 is MNHEY and CDR2 is SMNVEV in the germline V gene (reference sequence). The CDR3 has 13 residues. The V end lost 6 bases, the J end lost 4 bases, and 12 bases lay between the germline ends. The CDR3 region is CASSRPGLETQYF. The DNA for the CDR3 is TGTGCCAGCAGCAGACCGGGACTAGAGACCCAGTACTTC.

V usage is TRBV2 and J usage is TRBJ1-2; 8 bases agree with TRBD1. With V trimmed by 6 bases and J by 7 bases, 7 bases remained unmatched. This CDR3 is 13 amino acids long. Germline values: CDR1 SNHLY, CDR2 FYNNEI. CDR3 DNA: TGTGCCAGCAGAACAGGACAGGGATCTGGCTACACCTTC. Protein: CASRTGQGSGYTF.

V and J are TRBV19 and TRBJ2-7; the D gene is possibly TRBD1 (5 bases). V was pared by 4 bases and J by 0 bases, with 13 bases between. The germline CDR1 and CDR2 sequences are LNHDA and SQIVND (reference sequence). This CDR3 has 15 residues. The CDR3 DNA reads TGTGCCAGTAGTAGGGGCGCAGGTCTCTCCTACGAGCAGTACTTC. This translates into CASSRGAGLSYEQYF.

The rearrangement joins TRBV6-4 to TRBJ2-2; TRBD2 is a possible D gene (5 bases). This CDR3 has 14 amino acids. Germline V gene lookup returns CDR1 MRHNA and CDR2 SNTAGT. The ends were cut back, 0 bases at V and 5 bases at J, with 7 bases in the middle. CDR3 in amino acids: CASSDSIATGELFF. CDR3 DNA sequence: TGTGCCAGCAGTGACTCGATAGCGACCGGGGAGCTGTTTTTT.

This chain links TRBV27 with TRBJ1-1; 11 nucleotides line up with TRBD1. There are 16 residues in the CDR3. Germline trimming cut 2 bases from V and 4 bases from J; bases unmatched to any gene: 6. Germline V gives CDR1 MNHEY, CDR2 SMNVEV (reference sequence). The DNA for the CDR3 is TGTGCCAGCAGTTTAAGGACAGGGGGCTCGAGCACTGAAGCTTTCTTT. This codes for CASSLRTGGSSTEAFF.

This sequence joins TRBV6-6 and TRBJ1-1, with TRBD1 as a possible D gene (6 bases). The CDR3 spans 15 residues. Germline loops: CDR1 MNHNY, CDR2 SVGAGI (reference sequence). V lost 2 bases and J lost 0, with 10 bases in between. In DNA form, the CDR3 reads TGTGCCAGCAGTTACGGACAGAGCTTGAACACTGAAGCTTTCTTT. Its translation: CASSYGQSLNTEAFF.

V usage is TRBV5-1 and J usage is TRBJ1-1, with D maybe TRBD1 (6 bases). This CDR3 is built from 14 residues. The germline gives CDR1 SGHRS, CDR2 YFSETQ. Trimming left V 3 bases short and J 2 bases short, with 11 bases between. The CDR3 coding sequence is TGCGCCAGCAGCTCGACAGGATTAAACACTGAAGCTTTCTTT. It codes for CASSSTGLNTEAFF.

The chain recombines TRBV9 with TRBJ2-7; D is undetermined. CDR3 length equals 14 residues. Germline V CDR1 and CDR2: SGDLS, YYNGEE. V shed 0 bases and J shed 0 bases, with 7 bases lying between them. The CDR3 sequence is CASSVGPYSYEQYF. DNA for the CDR3: TGTGCCAGCAGCGTAGGGCCTTACTCCTACGAGCAGTACTTC.

The V and J genes are TRBV7-6 and TRBJ2-5; 7 nucleotides line up with TRBD1. V gave up 4 bases and J gave up 5 bases; unmatched junction bases: 10. CDR3 length: 15 residues. CDR1 and CDR2 from the germline V gene are SGHVS and FNYEAQ. CDR3 in DNA: TGTGCCAGCAGCTCCTCTGGCCAGGGGGTGGAGACCCAGTACTTC. It is translated as CASSSSGQGVETQYF.

This chain connects TRBV10-1 to TRBJ2-2; 13 bases are a match to TRBD2. Trimming at V came to 7 bases and at J to 4 bases, leaving 3 bases not matched to a gene. There are 15 residues in the CDR3. Germline values: CDR1 WNHNN, CDR2 SYGVQD (reference sequence). CDR3 nucleotide sequence: TGCGCCAGCACAGGACTAGCGGGGGCCACCGGGGAGCTGTTTTTT. It specifies CASTGLAGATGELFF.

This clone was seen a few times. The rearrangement uses TRBV19 and TRBJ1-1; possibly TRBD1 for D (6 bases). This CDR3 is 15 amino acids long. CDR1 and CDR2 from the germline V gene are LNHDA and SQIVND (reference sequence). Trimming cost V 5 bases and J 0 bases, with 13 bases left between them. DNA of the CDR3: TGTGCCAGTAGTGAGCAAACAGGGCTGAACACTGAAGCTTTCTTT. This gives the protein CASSEQTGLNTEAFF.

The count of this clone is one. The chain joins TRBV2 to TRBJ1-4; D ambiguous. This CDR3 region has 12 residues. Trimming took off 8 bases at V and 8 bases at J, with 12 bases between the two ends. CDR1 is SNHLY and CDR2 is FYNNEI in the germline V gene. The CDR3: CASGLVGEKLFF. CDR3 DNA sequence: TGTGCCAGCGGACTAGTAGGAGAAAAACTGTTTTTT.